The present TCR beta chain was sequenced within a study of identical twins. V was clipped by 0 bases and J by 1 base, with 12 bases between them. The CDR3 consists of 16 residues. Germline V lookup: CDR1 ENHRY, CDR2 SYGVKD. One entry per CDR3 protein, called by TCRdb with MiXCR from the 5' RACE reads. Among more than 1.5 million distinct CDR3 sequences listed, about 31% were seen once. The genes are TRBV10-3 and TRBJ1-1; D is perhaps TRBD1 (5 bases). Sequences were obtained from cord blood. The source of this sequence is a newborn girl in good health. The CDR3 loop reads CAISESRGRTNTEAFF. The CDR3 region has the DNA TGTGCCATCAGTGAGTCGCGGGGACGTACGAACACTGAAGCTTTCTTT.